Below are 14 T cell receptor beta chains sequenced from a single sample in a study of control samples from healthy donors and cancer patients. Assay used: immunoSEQ multiplex PCR; TCRdb lists only in-frame clones, some missing. The repertoire holds about 160,000 clones, around 90% seen once, with more than 10% in the top ten. The source material was blood. These receptor sequences come from a man aged 30 to 45 in good health.

J is TRBJ1-4 and V is TRBV6-1, with D possibly being TRBD1 (5 bases). Trimming took off 0 bases at V and 4 bases at J, with 18 bases between the two ends. The CDR3 length is 18 residues. Germline CDR1 reads MNHNS; CDR2 reads SASEGT. CDR3 sequence: CASSEAGVTVYHNEKLFF. The CDR3 DNA reads TGTGCCAGCAGTGAAGCGGGGGTTACAGTGTACCATAATGAAAAACTGTTTTTT.

This chain connects TRBV3-1 (or the pseudogene TRBV3-2) to TRBJ2-7; D is unclear. The CDR3 has 14 amino acids. Trimming took off 1 base at V and 0 bases at J, with 7 bases between the two ends. The germline V gene encodes CDR1 LGHDT and CDR2 YNNKEL (reference sequence). This CDR3 reads CASSQVTVSYEQYF. In DNA form, the CDR3 reads TGTGCCAGCAGCCAAGTTACGGTCTCCTACGAGCAGTACTTC.

The chain recombines TRBV7-9 with TRBJ1-2, with a possible D match to TRBD1 (5 bases). Germline-derived CDR1 and CDR2 are SEHNR and FQNEAQ (reference sequence). The CDR3 has 14 amino acids. Trimming took off 1 base at V and 2 bases at J, with 8 bases between the two ends. The CDR3 loop is CASSLGGNNYGYTF. DNA for the CDR3: TGTGCCAGCAGCTTAGGGGGGAACAACTATGGCTACACCTTC.

The chain employs TRBV24-1 and TRBJ2-7; possible D gene TRBD1, 6 bases. Germline values: CDR1 KGHDR, CDR2 SFDVKD. V lost 10 bases and J lost 2, with 17 bases in between. There are 14 residues in the CDR3. The CDR3 loop is CATTHRDKPYEQYF. CDR3 bases: TGTGCCACAACCCACCGGGACAAGCCCTACGAGCAGTACTTC.

The V gene is TRBV5-1, the J gene TRBJ2-3; 10 bases are shared with TRBD2. The CDR3 loop spans 18 amino acids. Germline CDR1 SGHRS, CDR2 YFSETQ. J lost 0 bases, V lost 4 bases, and 11 bases had no gene match. CDR3 in DNA: TGCGCCAGCAGCCGGGCGCTAGCGGGGGTCAAAAGCACAGATACGCAGTATTTT. Translated, it gives CASSRALAGVKSTDTQYF.

The chain couples TRBV27 to TRBJ1-2; 10 nucleotides agree with TRBD1. The germline V gene has CDR1 MNHEY and CDR2 SMNVEV (reference sequence). Trimming took 4 bases from V and 6 from J; bases not matched to a gene: 5. The CDR3 spans 14 residues. CDR3 in amino acids: CASSSPGQGHGYTF. CDR3 coding DNA: TGTGCCAGCAGTTCTCCGGGACAGGGGCATGGCTACACCTTC.

The chain has TRBV11-3 and TRBJ2-3, with D perhaps TRBD1 (5 bases). The CDR3 totals 14 residues. The V end lost 5 bases, the J end lost 2 bases, and 11 bases lay between the germline ends. From germline, CDR1 is SGHNT and CDR2 YENEEA. This CDR3 reads CASSPTGITDTQYF. CDR3 sequence (DNA): TGTGCCAGCAGCCCCACAGGAATCACAGATACGCAGTATTTT.

The chain joins TRBV10-3 to TRBJ1-1; possibly TRBD1 for D (5 bases). V was pared by 3 bases and J by 9 bases, with 11 bases between. Germline CDR1 is ENHRY and CDR2 is SYGVKD. This CDR3 has 12 amino acids. The CDR3 here is CAISDRVLQAFF. The CDR3 DNA is TGTGCCATCAGTGACAGGGTTCTTCAAGCTTTCTTT.

The chain is built from TRBV30 and TRBJ2-1; 7 bases map to TRBD2. This CDR3 is 13 amino acids long. J was trimmed by 4 bases and V by 4 bases; bases with no gene match: 4. The germline CDR1 and CDR2 sequences are GTSNPN and SVGIG (reference sequence). The CDR3 loop reads CAWTRGLYNEQFF. The CDR3 bases are TGTGCCTGGACCCGGGGACTATACAATGAGCAGTTCTTC.

The genes are TRBV6-4 and TRBJ2-1; D is perhaps TRBD2 (6 bases). Per germline, CDR1 MRHNA and CDR2 SNTAGT. The CDR3 runs 15 residues. The V end lost 3 bases, the J end lost 5 bases, and 14 bases lay between the germline ends. The CDR3, as DNA: TGTGCCAGCAGTGATGTGGGGGGAGCCCACAATGAGCAGTTCTTC. Translation: CASSDVGGAHNEQFF.

The J gene is TRBJ2-5, the V gene TRBV7-9; TRBD2 is a possible D gene (6 bases). Trimming cost V 2 bases and J 2 bases, with 9 bases left between them. This CDR3 comprises 14 residues. Germline V CDR1 and CDR2: SEHNR, FQNEAQ (reference sequence). The CDR3 nucleotides read TGTGCCAGCAGCTTAATGCTAGCGCAAGAGACCCAGTACTTC. This encodes CASSLMLAQETQYF.

This chain uses TRBV25-1 with TRBJ1-2, with 10 bases aligning to TRBD1. Germline loops: CDR1 MGHDK, CDR2 SYGVNS. V lost 2 bases and J lost 9; bases outside the gene matches: 9. This CDR3 comprises 15 residues. Here the CDR3 reads CASSETSRDRGSYTF. The CDR3 nucleotides read TGTGCCAGCAGTGAAACCTCCAGGGACAGGGGTAGCTACACCTTC.

V is TRBV28 and J is TRBJ2-3, with D unresolved. The CDR3 runs to 10 residues. The germline V gene encodes CDR1 MDHEN and CDR2 SYDVKM. Trimming removed 3 bases from V and 8 bases from J, with 3 bases in between. CDR3 in amino acids: CASSFGTQYF. The CDR3 region has the DNA TGTGCCAGCAGTTTCGGTACGCAGTATTTT. The full variable domain, with the rest looked up from reference TRBV28 and TRBJ2-3, is DVKVTQSSRYLVKRTGEKVFLECVQDMDHENMFWYRQDPGLGLRLIYFSYDVKMKEKGDIPEGYSVSREKKERFSLILESASTNQTSMYLCASSFGTQYFGPGTRLTVL.

The chain recombines TRBV16 with TRBJ1-5; the D is unclear. CDR1 is KGHSY and CDR2 is FQNENV in the germline V gene. This CDR3 is 14 amino acids long. Trimming stripped 2 bases from V and 9 bases from J, with 14 bases between. CDR3 protein: CASSQETARGPQHF. The CDR3 DNA follows: TGTGCCAGCAGCCAAGAAACGGCTCGGGGGCCCCAGCATTTT.